The source of this T cell receptor beta chain is a study of HIV-infected patients and healthy controls (dated by TCRdb to 2013 to 2016). General notes on the study: CD4 counts rose modestly but significantly in about 90% of the 16 patients after three months of therapy, yet stayed below normal ranges. No consistent shift in CD8 counts was seen during early therapy, whereas a slight rise was seen in the CD4:CD8 ratio. After a further year of therapy, viral load was undetectable in all patients, having already become undetectable in about 70% of the 16 patients by the second bleed. Patients exhibited no overall T-cell lymphocytopenia, and total CDR3 counts per chain were not significantly different from those of controls. The study tested whether deep TCR repertoire sequencing of HIV patients' small blood samples could capture immune perturbation and reconstitution. Overall results and qualifications from the work: MAIT cell alpha-chain CDR3s were found at high frequency in healthy controls but were severely depleted in HIV+ repertoires. HIV-infected repertoires showed significantly elevated mean Gini indices relative to controls, which possibly reflects oligoclonality. HIV-associated CDR3s exhibited a significant reduction in frequency during therapy, whereas CMV-associated CDR3s exhibited no significant change, although the majority increased in frequency. Pairing of alpha and beta chains was not determined in the samples. The study cohorts differed slightly in age and sex profile, but those differences did not account for the observed differences in diversity. The study did not determine donor HLA types. Processing included only sixteen HIV-infected individuals, and this was regarded by the authors as a major limit on how widely the findings apply. Size-matched repertoire data did not replicate the apparent post-therapy recovery of the Gini index in HIV-infected patients. Significantly different mean usage between HIV-infected patients and controls was observed for eight alpha and eight beta V genes. The dynamics of distinct T-cell subpopulations could not be separated, and sequencing depth was restricted, because whole blood was used. Unequal numbers of distinct sequences between patients and controls complicated comparisons, and size-matching overweighted rare events from HIV-infected data. Healthy controls shared more CDR3s between individuals than HIV+ patients, by Jaccard index and by count of highly shared sequences. Healthy control repertoires showed roughly threefold more distinct CDR3s and higher Shannon diversity than untreated HIV+ repertoires.

The CDR3 sequence holds 13 residues, the cysteine and phenylalanine included. The kept DNA is CDR3 alone, 39 bases in frame from the first base. The germline V gene encodes CDR1 SEHNR and CDR2 FQNEAQ (reference sequence). Relative to germline, V is 3 bases shorter and J is 7 bases shorter, with 12 bases between their ends. Whole blood was used without fractionating the cells, so the repertoire represented all peripheral T cells without sorting. For RNA extraction, 2.5 to 3 ml of peripheral blood was drawn into Tempus tubes. The first sixteen eligible patients were processed from the enrolled HIV-infected adults, who had not yet received antiretroviral therapy and were about to begin treatment. Patients with febrile or AIDS-related illness, tumors, hepatitis B or C coinfection, immunomodulatory therapy, recent vaccination or treatment interruptions were excluded from enrollment. Residual genomic DNA was removed with the TURBO-DNase kit and globin mRNA was depleted with GLOBINclear. Pretreatment blood was drawn from HIV-infected patients immediately prior to the initiation of antiretroviral therapy.

Reverse transcription of approximately 500 ng RNA was performed with SuperScript III using primers directed against the alpha and beta constant regions. Alpha and beta chain libraries were generated separately via chain-specific third strand synthesis with multiplexing indices. The protocol used a single primer pair to amplify all rearrangements within a chain, which avoided primer bias, and attached molecular barcodes to each cDNA molecule. Purified cDNA was joined by T4 RNA Ligase 1 to a 5' RACE adapter carrying a random hexamer and the SP2 sequencing primer site. Second strand synthesis was primed from the SP2 site with Phusion polymerase, using slow temperature ramps to favor optimal annealing. The 12-nucleotide barcode on each molecule comprised two random hexamer sequences, both introduced before amplification and concatenated. A short first PCR added P5 and P7 adapter elements plus a second index, followed by a roughly 24-cycle amplification PCR with P5s and P7 primers. Libraries received 27 PCR cycles in total, were quantified on a Qubit, sized on a Bioanalyzer, and diluted to 4 nM. Sequencing of the normalized libraries was performed on an Illumina MiSeq with 2 x 250 paired-end kits. Reverse transcription reactions underwent purification over MinElute columns, with elution into roughly 9.8 ul Tris-Cl. Adapter ligations ran for 20 to 25 hours at 16 degrees C and were afterwards cleaned with AMPure XP beads at a 1:1 ratio. On the study's bioinformatics: A modified Decombinator that output V, J, insert and barcode information was used to process the demultiplexed FASTQ files. Sequences sharing a barcode but differing from the dominant sequence were discarded as errors, and barcodes clustered at Levenshtein distance 3 were counted to estimate original cDNA molecules. The R packages ineq, vegan, igraph and RCytoscape were used for downstream analyses, together with IMGT nomenclature and CDR3 definitions. The authors computed V gene usage over distinct sequences and counted each TCR a single time to avoid skew from clonal expansion. Similarity networks connected unique CDR3 amino acid sequences within a donor whenever two sequences differed by a single Levenshtein edit. In the repertoires, a search was made for a compiled set of published HIV-specific CDR3s (about 92 alpha, 702 beta) and CMV-specific CDR3s (about 13 alpha, a few hundred beta). Random subsampling to size-matched repertoires demonstrated that the decreased diversity in patients did not result from their lower sequence numbers. The public reads were reprocessed in TCRdb via fastp at Q25 and MiXCR, keeping in-frame beta chains. Records with the same CDR3 protein are collapsed into one entry carrying the most frequent genes and DNA. What appears here as the V and J calls and clone size reflects TCRdb's work, not the paper's. The sample profile shows around 8,200 distinct CDR3 sequences; 8% to 10% of them were found once. In total, the top ten clones hold under 25% of the sample.

As a fraction of the sample, this clonotype is medium-sized (0.01 to 0.1%). The clone's antigen remains unknown. No base quality values were provided; no much bigger clone lies one nucleotide off. Sequenced material: blood, taken before antiretroviral therapy. This sequence uses TRBV7-9 and TRBJ2-5; no D gene can be assigned with confidence. This receptor was obtained from an adult with HIV infection. The CDR3: CASSFLEEVTQYF. The nucleotides read TGTGCCAGCAGCTTTCTGGAAGAAGTGACCCAGTACTTC.